This T cell receptor (beta chain) appears in the sequencing data of a study of T cells in Graves' hyperthyroidism and ophthalmopathy. Whole-study results and caveats: Researchers found most expanded thyroid clonotypes above 0.001 in blood as well. With a median lead of around 6.7 months before onset, the model predicted ophthalmopathy.

RNA transcripts provided the source from which TCR beta CDR3 regions were amplified. TCR CDR3 regions were first amplified by RT-PCR with HTBI primers. TCRdb ran MiXCR on the multiplex PCR reads and lists one entry per CDR3 protein. The sample has around 690,000 distinct CDR3 sequences; about 20% are singletons. CDR1 SGHRS and CDR2 YFSETQ come from the germline V gene. The CDR3 is 18 amino acids. V was pared by 1 base and J by 1 base, with 20 bases between. Comment on this clonotype: The antigen is not known.

Ophthalmopathy patients had Clinical Activity Score at least 3, NOSPECS grade at least 4, duration under 3 months. Reasons for excluding patients were uncontrolled infection, other autoimmune disease, pregnancy or lactation. Sample: blood. The clonotype comes from a man aged 25-45 years with Graves' ophthalmopathy. The chain uses TRBV5-1 and TRBJ2-5, with a weak D call TRBD2 (6 bases). Here the CDR3 reads CASSLPTETRLVQETQYF. Here the CDR3 DNA reads TGCGCCAGCAGCTTGCCCACTGAAACTCGACTAGTCCAAGAGACCCAGTACTTC.